One and the same sample provided the 2 T cell receptor beta chains below, sequenced in a study of cytomegalovirus exposure and HLA in healthy donors. PCR employed 60 Vbeta and 13 Jbeta primers. The data were produced by immunoSEQ multiplex PCR, yet TCRdb's version contains in-frame clones alone and is incomplete. This table holds 150,000 to 200,000 clones, about four fifths found once. The specimen was PBMCs. The receptors stem from a woman in her forties or fifties in good health and CMV-seronegative.

The chain is built from TRBV29-1 and TRBJ2-3; TRBD1 might be the D (6 bases). The length of the CDR3 is 12 residues. Germline V gene lookup returns CDR1 SQVTM and CDR2 ANQGSEA. V lost 2 bases and J 3 bases, leaving 6 bases between the germline ends. The CDR3 sequence: CSVETGTDTQYF. DNA for the CDR3: TGCAGCGTTGAAACAGGGACAGATACGCAGTATTTT.

The chain has TRBV2 and TRBJ2-3; 9 bases align to TRBD2. The CDR3 is made up of 17 amino acids. V was pared by 2 bases and J by 6 bases, with 12 bases of the junction left unmatched. From germline, CDR1 is SNHLY and CDR2 FYNNEI. CDR3: CASSERSSGSRSDTQYF. The DNA of the CDR3 is TGTGCCAGCAGTGAAAGAAGTAGCGGGAGTAGGTCGGATACGCAGTATTTT.